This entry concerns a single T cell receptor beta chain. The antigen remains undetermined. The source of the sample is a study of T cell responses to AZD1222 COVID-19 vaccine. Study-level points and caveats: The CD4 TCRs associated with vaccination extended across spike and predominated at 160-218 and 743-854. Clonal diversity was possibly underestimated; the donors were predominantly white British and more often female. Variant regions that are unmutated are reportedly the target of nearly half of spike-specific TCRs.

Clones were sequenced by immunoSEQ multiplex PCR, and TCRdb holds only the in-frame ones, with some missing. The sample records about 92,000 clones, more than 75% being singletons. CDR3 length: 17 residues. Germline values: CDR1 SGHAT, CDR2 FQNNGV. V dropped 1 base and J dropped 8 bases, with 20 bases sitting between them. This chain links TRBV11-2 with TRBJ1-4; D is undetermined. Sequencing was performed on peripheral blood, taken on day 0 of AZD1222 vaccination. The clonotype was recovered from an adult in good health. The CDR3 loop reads CASSLGRAVRLDEKLFF. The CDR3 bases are TGTGCCAGCAGCTTAGGCCGGGCGGTACGGCTAGACGAAAAACTGTTTTTT.